Following are 27 T cell receptor beta chains from one sample sequenced in a study of monozygotic twins with inflammatory bowel disease. TCRdb reworked the 5' RACE reads into one entry per CDR3 protein, no DNA. The data show approximately 390,000 distinct CDR3 sequences, and the top ten clones hold around 2.3%. Sequencing was done on a sample of blood. These receptors originate from a human donor with ulcerative colitis or Crohn's disease, or a healthy co-twin of an affected twin (not recorded which).

J is TRBJ1-4 and V is TRBV12-3 or TRBV12-4. The CDR3 totals 12 residues. CDR3 sequence: CASSQDNEKLFF.

This chain joins TRBV12-3 or TRBV12-4 and TRBJ2-2; TCRdb selects TRBD1, and the lack of DNA leaves this call unchecked. The CDR3 totals 12 residues. The CDR3 is CASSSPPGELFF.

The gene calls are TRBV4-3 and TRBJ2-3. This CDR3 comprises 16 residues. The germline V gene has CDR1 LGHNA and CDR2 YSLEER. CDR3 in amino acids: CASSQGLGSSTDTQYF.

The rearrangement links TRBV5-1 to TRBJ1-4; TCRdb names TRBD1, which stays unverified in the absence of DNA. CDR3 length equals 14 residues. Looked up from germline, CDR1 is SGHRS and CDR2 is YFSETQ. The CDR3 sequence: CASSLGQSNEKLFF.

V gene TRBV7-2 combines with J gene TRBJ1-5. This CDR3 spans 14 amino acids. Per the germline V gene, CDR1 is SGHTA and CDR2 is FQGNSA. CDR3 loop: CASTQSGRDQPQHF.

The chain links TRBV10-3 to TRBJ1-2; TCRdb outputs TRBD1, but without DNA this stays unchecked. The germline V gene encodes CDR1 ENHRY and CDR2 SYGVKD. The CDR3 spans 11 residues. This chain's CDR3 is CAISESGGITF.

The J gene is TRBJ2-7, the V gene TRBV27; TCRdb selects TRBD2, and the lack of DNA leaves this call unchecked. The CDR3 has 17 amino acids. Germline CDR1 MNHEY, CDR2 SMNVEV (reference sequence). CDR3 protein: CASSPMGLAGGWYEQYF.

The V gene is TRBV20-1, the J gene TRBJ2-1. The CDR3 loop spans 15 amino acids. Germline loops: CDR1 DFQATT, CDR2 SNEGSKA (reference sequence). CDR3 loop: CSAISGGSSYNEQFF.

V and J are TRBV10-3 and TRBJ1-2; TCRdb designates TRBD1, a call that cannot be tested without DNA. CDR1 ENHRY and CDR2 SYGVKD come from the germline V gene. The CDR3 is 13 amino acids. The CDR3: CAIAAGGAYGYTF.

The V and J genes are TRBV7-2 and TRBJ1-2; TCRdb reports TRBD1, a call that lacks DNA to check it against. CDR1 SGHTA and CDR2 FQGNSA come from the germline V gene. The CDR3 has 14 residues. This CDR3 is CASSLAGGDYGYTF.

The rearrangement uses TRBV5-1 and TRBJ1-1; the TRBD1 assignment by TCRdb is unverifiable without DNA. This CDR3 is 14 amino acids long. Germline V lookup: CDR1 SGHRS, CDR2 YFSETQ. CDR3 residues: CASTPPGLHTEAFF.

This rearrangement joins TRBV5-1 to TRBJ2-7; TCRdb's assignment of TRBD1 cannot be checked, as there is no DNA. Germline lookup yields CDR1 SGHRS and CDR2 YFSETQ. The CDR3 runs to 16 residues. CDR3 protein: CASSRKDSPPLYEQYF.

The rearrangement uses TRBV7-9 and TRBJ1-4; absent DNA, TCRdb's TRBD1 call cannot be checked. CDR1 is SEHNR and CDR2 is FQNEAQ in the germline V gene (reference sequence). The CDR3 contains 15 residues. CDR3 residues: CASSTLTGGGEKLFF.

This chain connects TRBV29-1 to TRBJ2-1; TCRdb selects TRBD2, and the lack of DNA leaves this call unchecked. Per germline, CDR1 SQVTM and CDR2 ANQGSEA. The CDR3 is 13 residues long. The CDR3 loop reads CSVASGRFNEQFF.

V and J are TRBV10-3 and TRBJ1-5; TCRdb's D gene call, TRBD1, goes unchecked for lack of DNA. Germline CDR1 reads ENHRY; CDR2 reads SYGVKD. The CDR3 consists of 16 residues. CDR3: CAISESGAGRGQPQHF.

This chain connects TRBV3-1 to TRBJ2-4. The germline CDR1 and CDR2 sequences are LGHDT and YNNKEL (reference sequence). The CDR3 runs 15 residues. The CDR3 sequence is CASSQGSRAKNIQYF.

V is TRBV15 and J is TRBJ2-1; TCRdb's D call of TRBD1 is untestable without DNA. This CDR3 region has 19 residues. The germline gives CDR1 LNHNV, CDR2 YYDKDF (reference sequence). The CDR3 protein is CATSREGGWTGSTYNEQFF.

The chain combines TRBV5-4 with TRBJ2-3. The CDR3 covers 16 residues. Germline assignment: CDR1 SGHNT and CDR2 YYREEE (reference sequence). The CDR3 loop is CASSLAKTQSTDTQYF.

The V call is TRBV6-5, the J call TRBJ2-1; TCRdb designates TRBD2, a call that cannot be tested without DNA. Germline V CDR1 and CDR2: MNHEY, SVGAGI. The CDR3 sequence is 13 residues long. The CDR3: CASRLKRGNEQFF.

J is TRBJ2-5 and V is TRBV7-2. In germline, CDR1 is SGHTA, CDR2 FQGNSA. This CDR3 is 14 amino acids long. The CDR3 protein is CASSRARRSETQYF.

The chain employs TRBV20-1 and TRBJ2-7; TCRdb returns TRBD2, unconfirmable since there is no DNA. This CDR3 comprises 14 residues. Germline CDR1 is DFQATT and CDR2 is SNEGSKA (reference sequence). This chain's CDR3 is CSAPPLAGGNEQYF.

This chain connects TRBV15 to TRBJ2-5; TCRdb's assignment of TRBD1 cannot be checked, as there is no DNA. The CDR3 is 16 residues long. CDR1 and CDR2 from the germline V gene are LNHNV and YYDKDF (reference sequence). This chain's CDR3 is CATSRATGTGGGTQYF.

The chain uses TRBV7-2 and TRBJ2-7. Germline V lookup: CDR1 SGHTA, CDR2 FQGNSA. This CDR3 is built from 13 residues. The CDR3 loop reads CASSLKATYEQYF.

The V call is TRBV30, the J call TRBJ1-1. Looked up from germline, CDR1 is GTSNPN and CDR2 is SVGIG (reference sequence). This CDR3 is 13 amino acids long. The CDR3 here is CAWSRPFEGEAFF.

The J gene is TRBJ1-6, the V gene TRBV5-1. Germline V gene sequence: CDR1 SGHRS, CDR2 YFSETQ. This CDR3 region has 14 residues. CDR3 amino acids: CASRTPGLLSPLHF.

The chain links TRBV6-2 or TRBV6-3 to TRBJ2-5. The germline V gene encodes CDR1 MNHEY and CDR2 SVGEGT. The CDR3 has 12 amino acids. The CDR3 spells CASRIPRETQYF.

The V gene is TRBV3-1, the J gene TRBJ1-2. This CDR3 has 13 residues. The germline V gene encodes CDR1 LGHDT and CDR2 YNNKEL (reference sequence). The CDR3 is CASSPSSTYGYTF.